These 5 T cell receptor beta chains share one sample of origin, sequenced in a study of cytomegalovirus exposure and HLA in healthy donors. The table came from immunoSEQ multiplex PCR; TCRdb's copy has only in-frame clones and leaves some out. The data contain some 190,000 clones, around 86% of them seen just once; the ten biggest clones take up roughly 1.5%. Sequenced sample: PBMCs. Receptors were obtained from a woman aged 18-30 years in good health and CMV-seronegative.

This chain uses TRBV30 with TRBJ1-1; 8 bases are shared with TRBD1. The J segment lost 7 bases and the V segment lost 1 base, leaving 2 bases of the junction unmatched. Germline V CDR1 and CDR2: GTSNPN, SVGIG (reference sequence). This CDR3 has 12 residues. As DNA, the CDR3 is TGTGCCTGGAGTGACAGGGGGGTTGAAGCTTTCTTT. Translation gives CAWSDRGVEAFF.

The table lists this clone with a few counts. This rearrangement joins TRBV4-1 to TRBJ1-6; D remains unclear. Germline CDR1 and CDR2: MGHRA and YSYEKL. Trimming stripped 1 base from V and 8 bases from J, with 15 bases between. The CDR3 runs 16 residues. The CDR3 sequence is CASSQAGLMRDSPLHF. Written as DNA, the CDR3 is TGCGCCAGCAGCCAAGCCGGACTCATGAGGGATTCACCCCTCCACTTT.

The chain couples TRBV11-3 to TRBJ2-7, with a possible D match to TRBD1 (6 bases). The CDR3 totals 13 residues. Trimming pared 2 bases from V and 2 bases from J, leaving 7 bases between. The germline V gene has CDR1 SGHNT and CDR2 YENEEA. For the CDR3, the DNA is TGTGCCAGCAGCTTATACAGGGCCTACGAGCAGTACTTC. Its translation: CASSLYRAYEQYF. Together with reference TRBV11-3 and TRBJ2-7, the CDR3 gives the full variable domain: EAGVVQSPRYKIIEKKQPVAFWCNPISGHNTLYWYLQNLGQGPELLIRYENEEAVDDSQLPKDRFSAERLKGVDSTLKIQPAELGDSAVYLCASSLYRAYEQYFGPGTRLTVT.

The chain links TRBV14 to TRBJ2-6; D remains ambiguous. The CDR3 has 16 amino acids. Trimming removed 4 bases at V and 4 bases at J, with 14 bases between. In germline, CDR1 is SGHDN, CDR2 FVKESK. The CDR3 sequence: CASSRITVSGANVLTF. The CDR3 coding sequence is TGTGCCAGCAGCCGTATCACGGTTTCGGGGGCCAACGTCCTGACTTTC.

V gene TRBV2 combines with J gene TRBJ1-2; the D gene is possibly TRBD1 (6 bases). Trimming removed 3 bases from V and 7 bases from J, with 12 bases in between. The CDR3 runs 13 residues. The germline V gene has CDR1 SNHLY and CDR2 FYNNEI. The CDR3 sequence is CASSEGANGGYTF. The CDR3 region has the DNA TGTGCCAGCAGTGAGGGGGCGAATGGTGGCTACACCTTC.